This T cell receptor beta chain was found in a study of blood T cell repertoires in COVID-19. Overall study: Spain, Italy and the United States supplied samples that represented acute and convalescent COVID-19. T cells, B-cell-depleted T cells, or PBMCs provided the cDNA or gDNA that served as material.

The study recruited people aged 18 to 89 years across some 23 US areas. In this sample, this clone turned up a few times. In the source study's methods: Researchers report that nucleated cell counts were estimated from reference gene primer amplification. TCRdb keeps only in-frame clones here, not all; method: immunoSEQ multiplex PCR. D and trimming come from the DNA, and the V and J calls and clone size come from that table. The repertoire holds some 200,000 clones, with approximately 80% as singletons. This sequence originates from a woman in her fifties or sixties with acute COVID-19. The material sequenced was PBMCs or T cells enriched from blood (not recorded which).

This chain's CDR3 is CASSPRTGGLFRSNQPQHF. The CDR3 nucleotides read TGTGCCAGCAGTCCCCGGACAGGGGGTTTGTTTAGAAGCAATCAGCCCCAGCATTTT. V gene TRBV27 combines with J gene TRBJ1-5, with TRBD1 matching 10 bases. J gave up 1 base and V 5 bases, and 14 bases lay outside the gene matches. This CDR3 region has 19 residues. Germline CDR1 is MNHEY and CDR2 is SMNVEV (reference sequence).